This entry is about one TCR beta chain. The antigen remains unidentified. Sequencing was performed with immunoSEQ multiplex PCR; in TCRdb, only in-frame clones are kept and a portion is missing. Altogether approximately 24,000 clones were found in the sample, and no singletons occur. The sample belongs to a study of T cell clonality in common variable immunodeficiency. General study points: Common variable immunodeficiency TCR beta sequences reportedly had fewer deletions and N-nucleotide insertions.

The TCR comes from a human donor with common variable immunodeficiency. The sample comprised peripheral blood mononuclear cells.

CDR3 sequence reads: CSAREVGGNDPYEQYF. The covered CDR3 bases are TGCAGTGCTAGAGAGGTGGGGGGAAACGACCCCTACGAG. The rearrangement uses TRBV20-1 and TRBJ2-7; a weak D match, TRBD2 (6 bases). The observed sequence ends 3 residues before the CDR3 terminus, with the missing tail filled in from the germline J gene. CDR3 length equals 16 residues. Trimming shortened V by 0 bases and J by 2 bases, and 17 bases separated the two germline ends. Germline V gene data show CDR1 as DFQATT and CDR2 as SNEGSKA (reference sequence).